The clone carrying this T cell receptor (beta chain) was recorded many times. The source of the sample is a study of identical twins. TCRdb independently ran MiXCR on the 5' RACE reads; one entry per CDR3 protein. The table has 690,000 or so distinct CDR3 sequences, 8.5% to 9.5% seen once. Trimming left V 3 bases short and J 5 bases short, with 5 bases between. This CDR3 comprises 12 residues. These sequences were also reported in another study, on yellow fever vaccine responses in identical twins.

The chain couples TRBV12-3 or TRBV12-4 to TRBJ2-1; D call uncertain. The clonotype originates from a woman younger than 35 in good health. Sequencing was done on a sample of PBMCs. The chain's CDR3 is CASSFGDNEQFF. The CDR3 bases are TGTGCCAGCAGTTTCGGAGACAATGAGCAGTTCTTC.